This T cell receptor (beta chain) was captured by sequencing in a study of blood T cells in healthy people across ages. The germline V gene encodes CDR1 MNHEY and CDR2 SMNVEV (reference sequence). V shed 8 bases, J shed 3 bases, and the junction held 6 bases outside the gene matches. The CDR3 runs to 14 residues. General study findings and limits: The unknown donor CMV status may have confounded expanded clonotype changes.

Concerning this clonotype itself: The antigen remains undetermined.

A J-beta primer mix and a sample-barcoded 5' primer were used in a second PCR of about 7 to 12 cycles. Using its own MiXCR run on the 5' RACE reads, TCRdb lists one record per CDR3 protein. The data contain about 1.4 million distinct CDR3 sequences, roughly 64% of them singletons. The sequencing input was blood. The sequence came from a man between 18 and 35 years old in good health. The chain couples TRBV27 to TRBJ2-7; 11 nucleotides agree with TRBD1. CDR3 in DNA: TGTGCCAGCCGCCGGGACAGGGGGAACTACGAGCAGTACTTC. It yields the protein CASRRDRGNYEQYF.